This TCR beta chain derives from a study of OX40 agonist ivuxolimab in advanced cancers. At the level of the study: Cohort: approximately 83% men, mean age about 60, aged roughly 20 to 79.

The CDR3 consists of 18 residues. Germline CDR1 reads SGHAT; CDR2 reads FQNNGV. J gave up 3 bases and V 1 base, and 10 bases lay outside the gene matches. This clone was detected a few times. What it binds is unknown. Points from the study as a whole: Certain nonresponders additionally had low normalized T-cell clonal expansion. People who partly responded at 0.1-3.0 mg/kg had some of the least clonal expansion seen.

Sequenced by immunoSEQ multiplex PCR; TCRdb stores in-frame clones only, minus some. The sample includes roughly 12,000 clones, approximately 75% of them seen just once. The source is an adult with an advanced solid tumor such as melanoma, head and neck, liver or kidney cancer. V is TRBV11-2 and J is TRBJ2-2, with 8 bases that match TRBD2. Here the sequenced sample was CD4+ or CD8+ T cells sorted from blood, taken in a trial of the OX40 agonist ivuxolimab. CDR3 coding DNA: TGTGCCAGCAGCTTAGTTGGGGTTAGCGGGACCTACACCGGGGAGCTGTTTTTT. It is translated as CASSLVGVSGTYTGELFF.